This T cell receptor beta chain stems from a study of CD8 T cells in ankylosing spondylitis. This clonotype was seen a handful of times. The antigen is not known. With molecular barcodes, quantitative 5'-RACE was used to make the TCR beta libraries. TCRdb ran MiXCR on the 5' RACE reads and lists one entry per CDR3 protein. Here the sample spans about 800,000 distinct CDR3 sequences, about 12% being singletons. Study outcomes and limitations: Reportedly, disease-linked clones are significantly enriched in ankylosing spondylitis patients' matched synovial fluid. Disease-linked clones bore a CD8+ phenotype, appearing relatively rarely in peripheral blood. Roughly eight highly homologous variants made up a TCR beta motif that seemed to typify ankylosing spondylitis blood.

The ends were cut back, 5 bases at V and 7 bases at J, with 9 bases in the middle. The CDR3 extends over 13 amino acids. This chain links TRBV12-3 or TRBV12-4 with TRBJ1-6; D not certain. The origin of this receptor is a male donor with ankylosing spondylitis. The specimen was blood, either unsorted or a sorted T cell fraction (not recorded which). For the CDR3, the DNA is TGTGCCAGCAGTGTTGCGAAGAATTCACCCCTCCACTTT. This sequence encodes CASSVAKNSPLHF.